This T cell receptor (beta chain) came from a study of blood T cell repertoires in COVID-19. Study-level background: Samples representing acute and convalescent COVID-19 were sourced from the United States, Italy and Spain. Sources were T cells, B-cell-depleted T cells, or PBMCs; the material itself was cDNA or gDNA.

Germline CDR1 and CDR2: MNHEY and SVGEGT. The germline V and J ends were trimmed by 5 bases and 4 bases, with 14 bases remaining between them. The CDR3 is 14 residues long. This clone was recorded once. Per the original data handling: Scientists estimated how many nucleated cells there were by amplifying reference gene primers. Clones were read by immunoSEQ multiplex PCR, and TCRdb kept only the in-frame ones, dropping some. D and trimming come from the DNA, and the V and J calls and clone size come from that table. Of around 130,000 clones listed, 60% to 85% were seen once; the top ten hold 15% to 20%.

The sequencing sample was made of peripheral blood. The rearrangement links TRBV6-2 or TRBV6-3 to TRBJ2-5; tentatively, D is TRBD1 (6 bases). The TCR sequence derives from a man aged 50-59 years with acute or convalescent COVID-19. Written as DNA, the CDR3 is TGTGCCAGCAGTCTACAGGGTTTGGGAGAGACCCAGTACTTC. It yields the protein CASSLQGLGETQYF.